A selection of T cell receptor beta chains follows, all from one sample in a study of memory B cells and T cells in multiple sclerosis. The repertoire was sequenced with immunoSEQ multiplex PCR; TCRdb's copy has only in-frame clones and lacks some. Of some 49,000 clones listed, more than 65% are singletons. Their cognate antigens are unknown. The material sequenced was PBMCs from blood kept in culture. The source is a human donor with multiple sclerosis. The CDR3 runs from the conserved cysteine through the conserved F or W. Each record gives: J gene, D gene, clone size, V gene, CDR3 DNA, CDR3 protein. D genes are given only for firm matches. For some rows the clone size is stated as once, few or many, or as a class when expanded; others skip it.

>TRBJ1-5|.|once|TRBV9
TGTGCCAGCAGCGTAGACAGTCATAGCAATCAGCCCCAGCATTTT
CASSVDSHSNQPQHF
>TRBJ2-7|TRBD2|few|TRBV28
TGTGCCAGCAGTTCCCCAGGCGGGGAGGGTTACGAGCAGTACTTC
CASSSPGGEGYEQYF
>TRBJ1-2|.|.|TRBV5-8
TGTGCCAGCAGTCCGGGCCAGTGGGGCAACGTTTTCGATGGCTACACCTTC
CASSPGQWGNVFDGYTF
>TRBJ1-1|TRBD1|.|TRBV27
TGTGCCAGCAGTACAAACAGGGGGAGAGGGACTGAAGCTTTCTTT
CASSTNRGRGTEAFF
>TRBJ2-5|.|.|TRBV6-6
TGTGCCAGCAGAGAAGGTCGGTCCCAAGAGACCCAGTACTTC
CASREGRSQETQYF
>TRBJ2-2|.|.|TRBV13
TGTGCCAGCAGCGCCACAAGAAGGGCCGGGGAGCTGTTTTTT
CASSATRRAGELFF
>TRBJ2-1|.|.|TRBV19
TGTGCCAGTAGTATTATAGGCTGGGACAATGAGCAGTTCTTC
CASSIIGWDNEQFF
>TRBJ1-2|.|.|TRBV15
TGTGCCACCAGCAGAGGTCAACATCTGGAACAGAGCCCCAATGGCTACACCTTC
CATSRGQHLEQSPNGYTF
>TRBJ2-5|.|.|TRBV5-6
TGTGCCAGCAGCCCCCGGGCAGGTCTCCAAGAGACCCAGTACTTC
CASSPRAGLQETQYF
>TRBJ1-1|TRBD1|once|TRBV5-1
TGCGCCAGCAGCCTTAGTGGACAGGGGACCACTGAAGCTTTCTTT
CASSLSGQGTTEAFF
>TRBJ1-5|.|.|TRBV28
TGTGCCAGCAGGACCGGGGGGGTCGATCAGCCCCAGCATTTT
CASRTGGVDQPQHF
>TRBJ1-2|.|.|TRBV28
TGTGCCAGCAGGCCCGGGACCAACTATGGCTACACCTTC
CASRPGTNYGYTF
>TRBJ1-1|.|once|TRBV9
TGTGCCAGCAGCGTAGACTCAGGGACACTGAACACTGAAGCTTTCTTT
CASSVDSGTLNTEAFF
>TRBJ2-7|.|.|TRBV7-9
TGTGCCAGCAGCTTAGTAGGGGTTGACTACGAGCAGTACTTC
CASSLVGVDYEQYF
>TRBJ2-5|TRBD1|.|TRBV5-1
TGCGCCAGCGGGGTGGGGACAGAGTTAATGACCCAGTACTTC
CASGVGTELMTQYF
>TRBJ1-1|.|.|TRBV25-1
TGTGCCAGCAGTGAATATAACGGGGCGAACACTGAAGCTTTCTTT
CASSEYNGANTEAFF
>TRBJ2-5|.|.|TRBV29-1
TGCAGCGTTGACAGGGACGTCCAAGAGACCCAGTACTTC
CSVDRDVQETQYF
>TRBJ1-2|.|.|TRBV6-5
TGTGCCAGCAGTTCAACTACCCTGACGGGCTCAGGAGGCTACACCTTC
CASSSTTLTGSGGYTF
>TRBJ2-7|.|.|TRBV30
TGTGCCTGGAGTGTACTGCGCGTAAGAGGGGAGCAGTACTTC
CAWSVLRVRGEQYF
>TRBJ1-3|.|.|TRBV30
TGTGCCTGGAGGTACTCGGCAGGGTCTGGAAACACCATATATTTT
CAWRYSAGSGNTIYF
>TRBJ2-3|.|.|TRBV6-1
TGTGCCAGCAGTGTGTTACGCACAGATACGCAGTATTTT
CASSVLRTDTQYF
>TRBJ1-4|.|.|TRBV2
TGTGCCAGCAGTGTTAGGAGACCAGCAACTAATGAAAAACTGTTTTTT
CASSVRRPATNEKLFF
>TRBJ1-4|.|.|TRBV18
TGTGCCAGCTCACTGTACGGGGGCCCGGAAAAGAATGAAAAACTGTTTTTT
CASSLYGGPEKNEKLFF
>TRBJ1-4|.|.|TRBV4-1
TGCGCCAGCAGCCAAGATTTCAGGGTGGCGGACGAAAAACTGTTTTTT
CASSQDFRVADEKLFF
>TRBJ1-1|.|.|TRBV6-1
TGTGCCAGCAGTGACCCGTATACAGGGATGGGCACTGAAGCTTTCTTT
CASSDPYTGMGTEAFF
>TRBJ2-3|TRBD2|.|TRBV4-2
TGTGCCAGCAGCCCGTCGACTAGCGGGGGGCCTTACACAGATACGCAGTATTTT
CASSPSTSGGPYTDTQYF
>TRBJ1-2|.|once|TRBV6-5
TGTGCCACCCGGGGCCCTTCATTAGCTAACTATGGCTACACCTTC
CATRGPSLANYGYTF
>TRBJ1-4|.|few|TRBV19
TGTGCCAGTACTTATACAGGGACGGAACTGTTTTTT
CASTYTGTELFF
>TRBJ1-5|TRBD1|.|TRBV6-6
TGTGCCAGCAGTTACCGACAGGGGAATCAGCCCCAGCATTTT
CASSYRQGNQPQHF
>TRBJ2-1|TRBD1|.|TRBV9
TGTGCCAGCAGCCTCCCCGGGACAGGGGCGCCAAATGAGCAGTTCTTC
CASSLPGTGAPNEQFF
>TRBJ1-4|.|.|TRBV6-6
TGTGCCAGCAGTTACTCTGGAAGAAATAATGAAAAACTGTTTTTT
CASSYSGRNNEKLFF
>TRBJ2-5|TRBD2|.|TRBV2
TGTGCCAGCATTGAAGCCTGGGAGGGGACGAAGACCCAGTACTTC
CASIEAWEGTKTQYF
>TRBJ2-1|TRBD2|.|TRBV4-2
TGTGCCAGCAGCCAACGAAGGGGCGGCGGGGGGGAAGACAATGAGCAGTTCTTC
CASSQRRGGGGEDNEQFF
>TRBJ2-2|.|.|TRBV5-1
TGCGCCAGCAGCTTGGTCGGGGAAGGGTCGAGCACCGGGGAGCTGTTTTTT
CASSLVGEGSSTGELFF
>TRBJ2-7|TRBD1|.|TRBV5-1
TGCGCCAGCAGCTTGGGAGACAGGGGCTTCCACGAGCAGTACTTC
CASSLGDRGFHEQYF
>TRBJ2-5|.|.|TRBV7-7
TGTGCCGTGGAGGAGACCCAGTACTTC
CAVEETQYF
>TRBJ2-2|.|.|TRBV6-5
TGTGCCAGCAGTTACTCTCGGACAGCTAACACCGGGGAGCTGTTTTTT
CASSYSRTANTGELFF
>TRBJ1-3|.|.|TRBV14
TGTGCCAGCAGCCAAGGCCCCTATTGGGGATCTGGAAACACCATATATTTT
CASSQGPYWGSGNTIYF
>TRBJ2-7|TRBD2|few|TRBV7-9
TGTGCCAGCAGCGGGAGGGGTGGGTACGAGCAGTACTTC
CASSGRGGYEQYF
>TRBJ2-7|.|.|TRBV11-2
TGTGCCAGCAGCTCCACCCGGGGAACCTACGAGCAGTACTTC
CASSSTRGTYEQYF
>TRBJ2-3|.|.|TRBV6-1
TGTGCCAGCAGTGAAGCGGCTAGAGGAGATACGCAGTATTTT
CASSEAARGDTQYF
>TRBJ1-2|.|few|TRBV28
TGTGCCAGCAGTTTTTCCTTTACAGGGCTGGGTGGCTACACCTTC
CASSFSFTGLGGYTF
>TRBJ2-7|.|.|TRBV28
TGTGCCAGCAACTCCCGGGACACTACCTACGAGCAGTACTTC
CASNSRDTTYEQYF
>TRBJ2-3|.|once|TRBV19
TGTGCCAGTAATATCGGGGGCTCCTACACAGATACGCAGTATTTT
CASNIGGSYTDTQYF
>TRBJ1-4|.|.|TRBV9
TGTGCCAGCAGCGTAGGAGGCACGCATCTTGAGGAAAAACTGTTTTTT
CASSVGGTHLEEKLFF
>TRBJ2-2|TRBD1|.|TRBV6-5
TGTGCCAGCAGGATGGGACAGGGAGAGGAGCTGTTTTTT
CASRMGQGEELFF
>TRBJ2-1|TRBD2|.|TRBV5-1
TGCGCCAGCACCCCCAGGACTAGCGGTAACAATGAGCAGTTCTTC
CASTPRTSGNNEQFF
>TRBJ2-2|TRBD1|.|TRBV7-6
TGTGCCAGCAGCCTTATCCCCCCCGTACAGGGGGCTAACACCGGGGAGCTGTTTTTT
CASSLIPPVQGANTGELFF